This is a list of T cell receptor beta chains from one sample in a study of long-term antiretroviral therapy in people with HIV. Sequenced by immunoSEQ multiplex PCR; TCRdb stores in-frame clones only, minus some. The table shows around 16,000 clones, with 70% to 90% occurring only once. Specimen: unsorted PBMCs, collected 0.7 years before starting antiretroviral therapy. The receptors were sampled from a man aged 50 to 60 with HIV. The CDR3 runs from the conserved cysteine through the conserved F or W. A D gene is named only where the DNA matches it firmly. Some rows have no size entry. The others give once, few or many, or a class for an expanded clone.

CDR3aa: CASSLSGDNEQFF
CDR3nt: TGTGCCAGCAGCCTGTCCGGGGACAATGAGCAGTTCTTC
j_gene: TRBJ2-1
v_gene: TRBV7-2
abundance: -
d_gene: -

CDR3aa: CASSQDGIKGYF
CDR3nt: TGTGCCAGCAGCCAAGACGGTATCAAGGGGTACTTC
j_gene: TRBJ2-4
v_gene: TRBV14
abundance: -
d_gene: -

CDR3aa: CASSLESYSPLHF
CDR3nt: TGTGCCAGCAGCTTGGAGTCGTATTCACCCCTCCACTTT
j_gene: TRBJ1-6
v_gene: TRBV5-8
abundance: -
d_gene: -

CDR3aa: CASRRTSFNEQFF
CDR3nt: TGTGCCAGCAGGCGGACTAGCTTCAATGAGCAGTTCTTC
j_gene: TRBJ2-1
v_gene: TRBV6-5
abundance: -
d_gene: TRBD2

CDR3aa: CASSPPLGAGYGYTF
CDR3nt: TGTGCCAGCAGCCCACCCCTAGGTGCCGGCTATGGCTACACCTTC
j_gene: TRBJ1-2
v_gene: TRBV7-9
abundance: -
d_gene: -

CDR3aa: CASSVGVKSPTDTQYF
CDR3nt: TGTGCCAGCAGCGTTGGGGTTAAAAGCCCCACAGATACGCAGTATTTT
j_gene: TRBJ2-3
v_gene: TRBV9
abundance: -
d_gene: -

CDR3aa: CASSPTGLNIQYF
CDR3nt: TGTGCCAGCAGTCCGACAGGGTTAAACATTCAGTACTTC
j_gene: TRBJ2-4
v_gene: TRBV27
abundance: -
d_gene: TRBD1

CDR3aa: CASSLGFRGLWREQYF
CDR3nt: TGTGCCAGCAGCTTAGGCTTTCGAGGGCTCTGGCGCGAGCAGTACTTC
j_gene: TRBJ2-7
v_gene: TRBV11-2
abundance: -
d_gene: -

CDR3aa: CASSLGTGSPESGELFF
CDR3nt: TGCGCCAGCAGCCTAGGGACCGGGAGCCCTGAGTCCGGGGAGCTGTTTTTT
j_gene: TRBJ2-2
v_gene: TRBV5-1
abundance: once
d_gene: -

CDR3aa: CASSLQGDYEQYF
CDR3nt: TGTGCCAGCTCACTTCAGGGCGACTACGAGCAGTACTTC
j_gene: TRBJ2-7
v_gene: TRBV18
abundance: -
d_gene: -

CDR3aa: CASSDAGQGWETQYF
CDR3nt: TGTGCCAGCAGTGACGCAGGACAGGGGTGGGAGACCCAGTACTTC
j_gene: TRBJ2-5
v_gene: TRBV6-1
abundance: -
d_gene: TRBD1

CDR3aa: CASSTQGPLFGYTF
CDR3nt: TGTGCCAGCAGCACACAGGGTCCCCTCTTTGGCTACACCTTC
j_gene: TRBJ1-2
v_gene: TRBV7-2
abundance: -
d_gene: -

CDR3aa: CASSPLGTPQHF
CDR3nt: TGTGCCAGCAGTCCCCTAGGGACGCCCCAGCATTTT
j_gene: TRBJ1-5
v_gene: TRBV28
abundance: -
d_gene: -

CDR3aa: CASRLGGVGEKLFF
CDR3nt: TGTGCCAGCAGACTCGGGGGGGTTGGTGAAAAACTGTTTTTT
j_gene: TRBJ1-4
v_gene: TRBV5-6
abundance: -
d_gene: -

CDR3aa: CASAVTFYTDTQYF
CDR3nt: TGTGCCAGCGCGGTGACGTTTTACACAGATACGCAGTATTTT
j_gene: TRBJ2-3
v_gene: TRBV5-6
abundance: -
d_gene: -

CDR3aa: CASSDPARALNEQFF
CDR3nt: TGTGCCAGCAGTGATCCGGCGAGGGCCTTAAATGAGCAGTTCTTC
j_gene: TRBJ2-1
v_gene: TRBV2
abundance: -
d_gene: -

CDR3aa: CASSGPADPYEQYF
CDR3nt: TGTGCCAGCAGCGGCCCGGCAGACCCCTACGAGCAGTACTTC
j_gene: TRBJ2-7
v_gene: TRBV5-4
abundance: -
d_gene: -

CDR3aa: CASSPTGFRTDTQYF
CDR3nt: TGTGCCAGCTCACCAACCGGGTTCCGCACAGATACGCAGTATTTT
j_gene: TRBJ2-3
v_gene: TRBV18
abundance: medium-sized
d_gene: -

CDR3aa: CAAERGESRLYGYTF
CDR3nt: TGTGCCGCAGAACGGGGCGAAAGCCGACTCTATGGCTACACCTTC
j_gene: TRBJ1-2
v_gene: TRBV6-6
abundance: -
d_gene: -

CDR3aa: CASGGVKVYGYTF
CDR3nt: TGTGCCTCGGGGGGAGTAAAGGTCTATGGCTACACCTTC
j_gene: TRBJ1-2
v_gene: TRBV30
abundance: -
d_gene: -

CDR3aa: CASSHTSGTNTGELFF
CDR3nt: TGTGCCAGCAGCCACACTAGCGGTACGAACACCGGGGAGCTGTTTTTT
j_gene: TRBJ2-2
v_gene: TRBV7-9
abundance: -
d_gene: TRBD2

CDR3aa: CASSYSGHPRKDTQYF
CDR3nt: TGTGCCAGCAGTTACTCAGGACACCCCAGGAAAGATACGCAGTATTTT
j_gene: TRBJ2-3
v_gene: TRBV6-5
abundance: -
d_gene: -

CDR3aa: CASSLLGQVPYEQYF
CDR3nt: TGCGCCAGCAGCTTACTGGGACAGGTCCCCTACGAGCAGTACTTC
j_gene: TRBJ2-7
v_gene: TRBV5-1
abundance: -
d_gene: TRBD1

CDR3aa: CASSLALGGPGTNYGYTF
CDR3nt: TGTGCCAGCAGCTTAGCATTAGGGGGGCCGGGCACCAACTATGGCTACACCTTC
j_gene: TRBJ1-2
v_gene: TRBV7-2
abundance: -
d_gene: -

CDR3aa: CASSLSGQGRPYEQYF
CDR3nt: TGTGCCAGCAGTTTATCGGGACAGGGGCGCCCCTACGAGCAGTACTTC
j_gene: TRBJ2-7
v_gene: TRBV28
abundance: -
d_gene: TRBD1

CDR3aa: CASRDSGDANEKLFF
CDR3nt: TGTGCCAGCAGGGATTCAGGGGACGCTAATGAAAAACTGTTTTTT
j_gene: TRBJ1-4
v_gene: TRBV5-4
abundance: -
d_gene: -

CDR3aa: CASRDRLNEKLFF
CDR3nt: TGTGCCAGCAGAGACAGGTTAAATGAAAAACTGTTTTTT
j_gene: TRBJ1-4
v_gene: TRBV25-1
abundance: once
d_gene: -

CDR3aa: CASSPHLGGTYEQYF
CDR3nt: TGTGCCAGCAGTCCTCACCTGGGCGGTACCTACGAGCAGTACTTC
j_gene: TRBJ2-7
v_gene: TRBV28
abundance: -
d_gene: -

CDR3aa: CASRLLGANVLTF
CDR3nt: TGTGCCAGTAGGCTATTAGGGGCCAACGTCCTGACTTTC
j_gene: TRBJ2-6
v_gene: TRBV19
abundance: -
d_gene: -

CDR3aa: CASAPGQGEGYTF
CDR3nt: TGTGCCAGCGCACCGGGACAGGGAGAAGGCTACACCTTC
j_gene: TRBJ1-2
v_gene: TRBV2
abundance: -
d_gene: TRBD1

CDR3aa: CASRRGEGEAYEQYF
CDR3nt: TGTGCCAGCAGACGAGGGGAGGGGGAAGCTTACGAGCAGTACTTC
j_gene: TRBJ2-7
v_gene: TRBV5-6
abundance: -
d_gene: -

CDR3aa: CASSPLGVSYEQYF
CDR3nt: TGTGCCAGCAGTCCCCTCGGGGTCTCCTACGAGCAGTACTTC
j_gene: TRBJ2-7
v_gene: TRBV27
abundance: -
d_gene: -

CDR3aa: CASSYVPDTQYF
CDR3nt: TGTGCCAGCAGCTATGTCCCAGATACGCAGTATTTT
j_gene: TRBJ2-3
v_gene: TRBV7-9
abundance: -
d_gene: -

CDR3aa: CASSPGGGKDYNSPLHF
CDR3nt: TGTGCCAGCAGTCCAGGAGGCGGTAAAGACTATAATTCACCCCTCCACTTT
j_gene: TRBJ1-6
v_gene: TRBV27
abundance: -
d_gene: -

CDR3aa: CASSLGGYEQYF
CDR3nt: TGTGCCAGCAGCTTGGGGGGCTACGAGCAGTACTTC
j_gene: TRBJ2-7
v_gene: TRBV5-5
abundance: -
d_gene: -

CDR3aa: CASSSTGHWTQYF
CDR3nt: TGTGCCAGCAGTTCGACCGGGCATTGGACCCAGTACTTC
j_gene: TRBJ2-5
v_gene: TRBV5-6
abundance: -
d_gene: -

CDR3aa: CASSSATGTGASEQYF
CDR3nt: TGCGCCAGCAGCTCAGCGACCGGGACAGGGGCGAGCGAGCAGTACTTC
j_gene: TRBJ2-7
v_gene: TRBV5-1
abundance: -
d_gene: TRBD1

CDR3aa: CASSLVVTSGTGELFF
CDR3nt: TGCGCCAGCAGCTTGGTTGTGACTAGCGGGACCGGGGAGCTGTTTTTT
j_gene: TRBJ2-2
v_gene: TRBV5-1
abundance: -
d_gene: TRBD2

CDR3aa: CASSDQGWNEQFF
CDR3nt: TGTGCCAGCAGTGATCAGGGCTGGAATGAGCAGTTCTTC
j_gene: TRBJ2-1
v_gene: TRBV6-4
abundance: -
d_gene: -

CDR3aa: CASSSLALGTGADEKLFF
CDR3nt: TGTGCCAGCAGTTCACTGGCCCTTGGGACAGGGGCGGATGAAAAACTGTTTTTT
j_gene: TRBJ1-4
v_gene: TRBV27
abundance: once
d_gene: TRBD1

CDR3aa: CASSIADHTGELFF
CDR3nt: TGTGCCAGCAGCATCGCGGATCACACCGGGGAGCTGTTTTTT
j_gene: TRBJ2-2
v_gene: TRBV7-3
abundance: -
d_gene: -

CDR3aa: CASSGTSDTYEQYF
CDR3nt: TGTGCCAGCAGCGGGACTAGCGATACCTACGAGCAGTACTTC
j_gene: TRBJ2-7
v_gene: TRBV9
abundance: -
d_gene: TRBD2

CDR3aa: CASSLAAWAAHEQFF
CDR3nt: TGTGCCAGCAGCTTGGCCGCTTGGGCGGCCCATGAGCAGTTCTTC
j_gene: TRBJ2-1
v_gene: TRBV5-8
abundance: once
d_gene: -

CDR3aa: CASSKLDAGELFF
CDR3nt: TGTGCCAGTAGCAAACTGGACGCCGGGGAGCTGTTTTTT
j_gene: TRBJ2-2
v_gene: TRBV19
abundance: once
d_gene: -

CDR3aa: CATSRAGGESYEQYF
CDR3nt: TGTGCCACCAGCAGAGCGGGGGGGGAGTCCTACGAGCAGTACTTC
j_gene: TRBJ2-7
v_gene: TRBV15
abundance: once
d_gene: TRBD2

CDR3aa: CASAASSHNEKLFF
CDR3nt: TGTGCCAGCGCAGCTTCGAGTCATAATGAAAAACTGTTTTTT
j_gene: TRBJ1-4
v_gene: TRBV28
abundance: -
d_gene: -

CDR3aa: CASTRRARDEQFF
CDR3nt: TGTGCCAGTACCAGGAGGGCGCGGGATGAGCAGTTCTTC
j_gene: TRBJ2-1
v_gene: TRBV19
abundance: -
d_gene: -

CDR3aa: CASSTTGGTEAFF
CDR3nt: TGTGCCAGCAGCACGACAGGGGGGACTGAAGCTTTCTTT
j_gene: TRBJ1-1
v_gene: TRBV7-8
abundance: -
d_gene: TRBD1

CDR3aa: CASSVPRTGVFTAEAFF
CDR3nt: TGTGCCAGCAGTGTCCCCCGGACAGGGGTTTTTACTGCTGAAGCTTTCTTT
j_gene: TRBJ1-1
v_gene: TRBV2
abundance: -
d_gene: TRBD1

CDR3aa: CASSLSGNTGELFF
CDR3nt: TGCGCCAGCAGCTTGTCGGGGAACACCGGGGAGCTGTTTTTT
j_gene: TRBJ2-2
v_gene: TRBV5-1
abundance: -
d_gene: -

CDR3aa: CASSPWQDYGYTF
CDR3nt: TGTGCCAGCAGCCCGTGGCAGGACTATGGCTACACCTTC
j_gene: TRBJ1-2
v_gene: TRBV11-2
abundance: -
d_gene: -

CDR3aa: CASSHQTGEGDGYTF
CDR3nt: TGTGCCAGCAGCCACCAGACAGGCGAGGGCGATGGCTACACCTTC
j_gene: TRBJ1-2
v_gene: TRBV4-2
abundance: once
d_gene: -

CDR3aa: CASSRTENTEAFF
CDR3nt: TGTGCCAGCAGCCGGACGGAGAACACTGAAGCTTTCTTT
j_gene: TRBJ1-1
v_gene: TRBV7-3
abundance: -
d_gene: -

CDR3aa: CASSPEVAGGPRDTQYF
CDR3nt: TGCGCCAGCAGCCCGGAAGTAGCGGGAGGGCCCCGGGATACGCAGTATTTT
j_gene: TRBJ2-3
v_gene: TRBV5-1
abundance: -
d_gene: TRBD2

CDR3aa: CATRGTGQETQYF
CDR3nt: TGTGCCACCAGGGGGACAGGCCAAGAGACCCAGTACTTC
j_gene: TRBJ2-5
v_gene: TRBV27
abundance: -
d_gene: TRBD1

CDR3aa: CSGTGGNGYTF
CDR3nt: TGCAGTGGGACAGGGGGGAATGGCTACACCTTC
j_gene: TRBJ1-2
v_gene: TRBV20-1
abundance: -
d_gene: TRBD1

CDR3aa: CASRKGALNTEAFF
CDR3nt: TGTGCCAGCCGTAAGGGGGCGCTGAACACTGAAGCTTTCTTT
j_gene: TRBJ1-1
v_gene: TRBV9
abundance: -
d_gene: TRBD1